This is a list of T cell receptor beta chains from one sample in a study of T cells after yellow fever vaccination. TCRdb reprocessed the 5' RACE reads with MiXCR, giving one entry per CDR3 protein. The sample contains 400,000 to 450,000 distinct CDR3 sequences, about 19% of which appear only once. The sequencing used PBMCs, collected before the yellow fever booster vaccination. These receptors were obtained from a man in his late teens or twenties who received the YFV17D yellow fever vaccine. Both conserved end residues are part of each CDR3. A D gene is named only where the DNA matches it firmly. Clone size is given for some rows only: seen once, a few or many times, or a class if the clone is expanded.

TRBJ2-3 | TRBV5-1 | few | - | CASSLLGFKGTDTQYF | TGCGCCAGCAGCTTACTCGGATTCAAGGGAACAGATACGCAGTATTTT
TRBJ2-5 | TRBV7-9 | - | TRBD1 | CASSGQGSQQETQYF | TGTGCCAGCAGCGGACAGGGGTCCCAACAAGAGACCCAGTACTTC
TRBJ2-3 | TRBV6-5 | - | TRBD2 | CASSYSKAGGRRRYF | TGTGCCAGCAGTTACTCGAAAGCGGGGGGGCGGCGCCGGTATTTT
TRBJ2-1 | TRBV6-6 | few | - | CASSSSGGSEQFF | TGTGCCAGCAGCTCTTCTGGGGGGTCTGAGCAGTTCTTC
TRBJ2-3 | TRBV7-9 | few | - | CASSPYGAYVDTQYF | TGTGCCAGCAGCCCGTACGGGGCCTACGTAGATACGCAGTATTTT
TRBJ2-2 | TRBV5-4 | - | TRBD1 | CASTLRSGTGGTGELFF | TGTGCCAGCACCCTGCGTTCCGGGACAGGGGGCACCGGGGAGCTGTTTTTT
TRBJ1-2 | TRBV7-2 | - | - | CASSLNGGGGIGYTF | TGTGCCAGCAGCTTAAACGGGGGAGGAGGAATTGGCTACACCTTC
TRBJ2-7 | TRBV5-8 | - | - | CASSPLWRGNHEQYF | TGTGCCAGCAGCCCGTTGTGGCGAGGGAACCACGAGCAGTACTTC
TRBJ2-1 | TRBV20-1 | few | TRBD1 | CSARAGWTGNEQFF | TGCAGTGCTAGAGCTGGGTGGACAGGCAATGAGCAGTTCTTC
TRBJ1-1 | TRBV7-9 | - | TRBD1 | CASSQYRGRDTEAFF | TGTGCCAGCAGCCAATACAGGGGGCGGGACACTGAAGCTTTCTTT
TRBJ1-2 | TRBV29-1 | - | TRBD1 | CSAQTGGLGYTF | TGCAGCGCTCAGACAGGGGGCCTTGGCTACACCTTC
TRBJ1-4 | TRBV23-1 | once | - | CACDSRSTNEKLFF | TGCGCCTGTGACAGCCGGTCAACTAATGAAAAACTGTTTTTT
TRBJ2-1 | TRBV4-1 | few | - | CASSQVPGDDEQFF | TGCGCCAGCAGCCAAGTCCCAGGGGACGATGAGCAGTTCTTC
TRBJ2-7 | TRBV24-1 | few | TRBD1 | CATSDSRQGNDEQYF | TGTGCCACCAGTGATTCGAGACAGGGGAACGACGAGCAGTACTTC
TRBJ1-1 | TRBV7-2 | many | - | CASSFHRDTEAFF | TGTGCCAGCAGCTTCCACAGGGACACTGAAGCTTTCTTT
TRBJ2-7 | TRBV29-1 | - | - | CSVVRAGEYEQYF | TGCAGCGTTGTTAGGGCAGGAGAATACGAGCAGTACTTC
TRBJ2-3 | TRBV24-1 | few | TRBD1 | CAAERQGAHTDTQYF | TGTGCCGCCGAAAGACAGGGGGCGCATACAGATACGCAGTATTTT
TRBJ2-1 | TRBV6-1 | few | - | CAISRPISSYNEQFF | TGTGCCATCTCAAGACCCATCAGCTCCTACAATGAGCAGTTCTTC
TRBJ1-5 | TRBV7-9 | few | - | CASSRWGVNNSNQPQHF | TGTGCCAGCAGCCGGTGGGGAGTGAATAATAGCAATCAGCCCCAGCATTTT
TRBJ1-2 | TRBV7-2 | few | TRBD1 | CASSLMTGAYGYTF | TGTGCCAGCAGCCTCATGACAGGGGCATATGGCTACACCTTC
TRBJ1-2 | TRBV27 | few | - | CASSPVVGAALSNYGYTF | TGTGCCAGCAGTCCGGTTGTTGGGGCGGCGCTAAGTAACTATGGCTACACCTTC
TRBJ1-1 | TRBV7-9 | - | - | CASSLASSEAFF | TGTGCCAGCAGCTTAGCTAGCTCTGAAGCTTTCTTT
TRBJ2-4 | TRBV20-1 | - | - | CSASFAGNNYIQYF | TGCAGTGCTAGCTTTGCGGGGAATAACTACATTCAGTACTTC
TRBJ1-6 | TRBV6-1 | many | - | CAGTSSASSPLHF | TGTGCCGGCACAAGCAGCGCTAGTTCACCCCTCCACTTT
TRBJ1-5 | TRBV6-1 | few | - | CASRGGGQPQHF | TGTGCCAGCAGGGGAGGGGGTCAGCCCCAGCATTTT
TRBJ1-1 | TRBV27 | few | - | CASSLSGSSEAFF | TGTGCCAGCAGTTTATCCGGCAGCTCTGAAGCTTTCTTT